Presented here are 27 T cell receptor beta chains from one specimen sequenced in a study of identical twins. Using its own MiXCR run on the 5' RACE reads, TCRdb lists one record per CDR3 protein. The sample lists just over 450,000 distinct CDR3 sequences, 14% occurring once. This same sample was also part of a study on yellow fever vaccine responses in identical twins.

Sequencing was carried out using CD4+ T cells sorted from blood. The receptors derive from a woman aged 18-35 years in good health.

This clonotype was picked up a small number of times. This sequence joins TRBV11-1 and TRBJ2-3; 10 nucleotides line up with TRBD1. The CDR3 contains 19 residues. Germline CDR1 and CDR2: SGHAT and FQDESV (reference sequence). After removal of 3 bases from V and 5 bases from J, the junction contained 17 bases not matched to a gene. The CDR3 loop reads CASSFSPLSWTGGKDTQYF. CDR3 bases: TGTGCCAGCAGCTTCAGTCCCCTCAGTTGGACAGGGGGTAAAGATACGCAGTATTTT.

Only a few counts were recorded for this clonotype. The J gene is TRBJ2-2, the V gene TRBV30; possibly TRBD1 for D (5 bases). Trimming took off 5 bases at V and 6 bases at J, with 13 bases between the two ends. This CDR3 spans 13 amino acids. Germline V CDR1 and CDR2: GTSNPN, SVGIG (reference sequence). Written as DNA, the CDR3 is TGTGCCTGGGCGATTGACAGTGCCGGGGAGCTGTTTTTT. Translating gives CAWAIDSAGELFF.

J is TRBJ2-1 and V is TRBV20-1; 12 bases match TRBD2. This CDR3 is built from 15 residues. With V trimmed by 3 bases and J by 4 bases, 4 bases remained unmatched. The germline V gene encodes CDR1 DFQATT and CDR2 SNEGSKA (reference sequence). This chain's CDR3 is CSASELAGGYNEQFF. The CDR3, as DNA: TGCAGTGCTAGCGAACTAGCGGGAGGATACAATGAGCAGTTCTTC.

This clonotype appeared a few times. One junction end disagrees with the germline gene, perhaps due to a read error. The chain recombines TRBV6-2 or TRBV6-3 with TRBJ2-5; no firm D call. Germline V lookup: CDR1 MNHEY, CDR2 SVGEGT. CDR3 length equals 12 residues. As DNA, the CDR3 is TGTGCCAGCAGTTACTACCACGAGACCCAGTACTTC. This translates into CASSYYHETQYF.

Only a few counts were recorded for this clonotype. This chain connects TRBV20-1 to TRBJ2-7; maybe TRBD2 (6 bases). CDR1 and CDR2 (germline): DFQATT, SNEGSKA (reference sequence). The CDR3 is 14 amino acids. The V end lost 5 bases, the J end lost 2 bases, and 16 bases lay between the germline ends. The CDR3 DNA sequence: TGCAGTGCTGCTCAAACCGGGACTCCCTACGAGCAGTACTTC. It yields the protein CSAAQTGTPYEQYF.

This clonotype showed up many times. The CDR3 DNA reads TGTGCCACCAGTGATTGGACAGGGGCGATCGAAGAGACCCAGTACTTC. This sequence encodes CATSDWTGAIEETQYF. V usage is TRBV24-1 and J usage is TRBJ2-5, with 9 bases lining up with TRBD1. From germline, CDR1 is KGHDR and CDR2 SFDVKD. This CDR3 contains 16 residues. Germline trimming cut 2 bases from V and 3 bases from J; bases unmatched to any gene: 6.

This clonotype was detected a few times. The chain recombines TRBV28 with TRBJ2-7; 9 nucleotides agree with TRBD1. Germline CDR1 MDHEN, CDR2 SYDVKM. CDR3 length equals 14 residues. The V gene end was trimmed by 6 bases and the J gene end by 5 bases; junction bases not matched to a gene: 8. CDR3 sequence: CASRDWGQGHEQYF. The CDR3 DNA reads TGTGCCAGCAGAGACTGGGGACAGGGCCACGAGCAGTACTTC.

The chain recombines TRBV3-1 with TRBJ2-7, with D perhaps matching TRBD2 (6 bases). Germline values: CDR1 LGHDT, CDR2 YNNKEL (reference sequence). The ends were cut back, 6 bases at V and 1 base at J, with 13 bases in the middle. The CDR3 sequence is 14 residues long. This chain's CDR3 is CASSLAGPSYEQYF. CDR3 DNA: TGTGCCAGCAGTCTGGCGGGACCTTCCTACGAGCAGTACTTC.

In this sample, this clonotype turned up a few times. The chain links TRBV5-1 to TRBJ2-1; 9 bases are shared with TRBD1. Germline V gives CDR1 SGHRS, CDR2 YFSETQ. The CDR3 covers 18 residues. V lost 1 base to trimming and J lost 1 base; unmatched junction nucleotides: 9. The CDR3 region is CASSLRAAGQGSYNEQFF. The CDR3, as DNA: TGCGCCAGCAGCTTGCGAGCTGCCGGACAGGGGTCCTACAATGAGCAGTTCTTC. The whole variable domain, filled in from reference TRBV5-1 and TRBJ2-1, reads KAGVTQTPRYLIKTRGQQVTLSCSPISGHRSVSWYQQTPGQGLQFLFEYFSETQRNKGNFPGRFSGRQFSNSRSEMNVSTLELGDSALYLCASSLRAAGQGSYNEQFFGPGTRLTVL.

This sequence joins TRBV12-3 or TRBV12-4 and TRBJ2-7; D perhaps matches TRBD1 (5 bases). Trimming pared 5 bases from V and 9 bases from J, leaving 17 bases between. The CDR3 totals 13 residues. CDR3 protein: CASSPTRVMRQYF. CDR3 sequence (DNA): TGTGCCAGCAGTCCTACCAGGGTAATGCGGCAGTACTTC.

The rearrangement uses TRBV6-4 and TRBJ2-1; 11 nucleotides align to TRBD2. V lost 0 bases, J lost 12 bases, and 10 bases stayed unmatched. Germline V gene lookup returns CDR1 MRHNA and CDR2 SNTAGT. The CDR3 runs to 16 residues. CDR3 residues: CASSDSSRLAGGSQFF. The CDR3 DNA reads TGTGCCAGCAGTGACTCGAGTCGGCTAGCGGGAGGATCGCAGTTCTTC.

This clonotype was picked up a small number of times. V is TRBV7-3 and J is TRBJ2-2, with D unresolved. This CDR3 has 14 residues. With 4 bases removed from V and 7 bases from J, the gap between germline ends came to 13 bases. From germline, CDR1 is SGHTA and CDR2 FQGTGA. CDR3 in DNA: TGTGCCAGCAGCTCGATGGGTGGCAACGGGGAGCTGTTTTTT. Protein sequence: CASSSMGGNGELFF. Supplemented by reference TRBV7-3 and TRBJ2-2, the full variable domain reads GAGVSQTPSNKVTEKGKYVELRCDPISGHTALYWYRQSLGQGPEFLIYFQGTGAADDSGLPNDRFFAVRPEGSVSTLKIQRTERGDSAVYLCASSSMGGNGELFFGEGSRLTVL.

The rearrangement links TRBV7-9 to TRBJ2-7; D is undetermined. The ends were cut back, 0 bases at V and 5 bases at J, with 11 bases in the middle. CDR3 length: 14 amino acids. CDR1 SEHNR and CDR2 FQNEAQ come from the germline V gene (reference sequence). The CDR3 sequence is CASSLAASSDEQYF. The CDR3 nucleotides read TGTGCCAGCAGCTTAGCGGCTAGTTCCGACGAGCAGTACTTC.

The chain is built from TRBV7-2 and TRBJ2-7; D is ambiguous. This CDR3 region has 12 residues. Trimming took off 1 base at V and 4 bases at J, with 5 bases between the two ends. CDR1 is SGHTA, CDR2 FQGNSA, per germline. Here the CDR3 DNA reads TGTGCCAGCAGCTTAGAGTGGTACGAGCAGTACTTC. Protein sequence: CASSLEWYEQYF.

The rearrangement links TRBV20-1 to TRBJ2-7; D call uncertain. The V gene's germline CDR1 is DFQATT and CDR2 SNEGSKA (reference sequence). The CDR3 covers 14 residues. Trimming removed 4 bases at V and 5 bases at J, with 18 bases between. CDR3 sequence: CSAIRPLTTNEQYF. CDR3 coding DNA: TGCAGTGCTATCCGACCCCTAACTACCAACGAGCAGTACTTC.

This chain connects TRBV28 to TRBJ1-2, with 7 bases fitting TRBD1. This CDR3 region has 14 residues. The V and J ends lost 7 bases and 0 bases, in that order; junction bases with no gene match: 5. Germline V gene sequence: CDR1 MDHEN, CDR2 SYDVKM. The CDR3 protein is CASKWGQPNYGYTF. CDR3 nucleotides: TGTGCCAGCAAATGGGGACAGCCTAACTATGGCTACACCTTC.

This clonotype has just a few counts. The rearrangement uses TRBV7-9 and TRBJ2-7; 7 positions match TRBD2. CDR3 length: 15 residues. Germline V lookup: CDR1 SEHNR, CDR2 FQNEAQ (reference sequence). The ends lost 4 bases at V and 0 bases at J; junction bases unmatched: 6. CDR3 coding DNA: TGTGCCAGCAGCTCCCAGCGGGGAATCTCCTACGAGCAGTACTTC. Translated: CASSSQRGISYEQYF.

The rearrangement links TRBV20-1 to TRBJ2-1; D might be TRBD2 (5 bases). CDR1 DFQATT and CDR2 SNEGSKA come from the germline V gene (reference sequence). This CDR3 has 12 residues. V lost 2 bases and J lost 5, with 7 bases in between. CDR3 bases: TGCAGTGCTAGATCCGGGGACAATGAGCAGTTCTTC. Protein: CSARSGDNEQFF.

This clonotype was seen a few times. V usage is TRBV6-1 and J usage is TRBJ2-5, with D unresolved. The CDR3 covers 14 residues. V lost 5 bases and J lost 0, with 10 bases in between. Germline V lookup: CDR1 MNHNS, CDR2 SASEGT. The CDR3 nucleotides read TGTGCCAGCAGTCCCGGACCGAACCAAGAGACCCAGTACTTC. This sequence encodes CASSPGPNQETQYF.

The sample holds a few counts of this clonotype. The chain couples TRBV11-2 to TRBJ2-1; 12 positions agree with TRBD2. Germline lookup yields CDR1 SGHAT and CDR2 FQNNGV. CDR3 length: 16 residues. Trimming cost V 3 bases and J 7 bases; bases outside gene matches: 7. This chain's CDR3 is CASSLVTSGRSNEQFF. The CDR3 bases are TGTGCCAGCAGCTTGGTGACTAGCGGGAGAAGTAATGAGCAGTTCTTC.

CDR3 in DNA: TGCAGCGTTGTGCACACTGAAGCTTTCTTT. It encodes CSVVHTEAFF. The gene calls are TRBV29-1 and TRBJ1-1, with D uncertain. Per germline, CDR1 SQVTM and CDR2 ANQGSEA. The ends were cut back, 4 bases at V and 3 bases at J, with 3 bases in the middle. This CDR3 comprises 10 residues.

There are many counts of this clonotype. This rearrangement joins TRBV6-6 to TRBJ1-2, with D possibly TRBD1 on 6 matching bases. Germline V lookup: CDR1 MNHNY, CDR2 SVGAGI (reference sequence). Trimming took off 2 bases at V and 2 bases at J, with 6 bases between the two ends. This CDR3 has 13 residues. CDR3 region: CASSYGQNYGYTF. DNA for the CDR3: TGTGCCAGCAGTTACGGACAGAACTATGGCTACACCTTC.

Only a few counts were recorded for this clonotype. The V call is TRBV12-3 or TRBV12-4, the J call TRBJ2-7; possibly TRBD1 for D (6 bases). The CDR3 has 13 amino acids. V was cut by 6 bases and J by 4 bases, with 13 bases left in between. The CDR3 reads CASSLGGIYEQYF. CDR3 bases: TGTGCCAGCAGCCTAGGGGGTATTTACGAGCAGTACTTC.

The chain couples TRBV4-3 to TRBJ2-7, with unresolved D. CDR1 LGHNA and CDR2 YSLEER come from the germline V gene. Between the trimmed V and J ends, which lost 1 base and 0 bases, there was a span of 10 bases. The CDR3 has 15 residues. CDR3: CASSQVAWSSYEQYF. CDR3 sequence (DNA): TGCGCCAGCAGCCAAGTAGCCTGGAGCTCCTACGAGCAGTACTTC.

The chain recombines TRBV28 with TRBJ2-6; possible D gene TRBD2, 6 bases. Germline lookup yields CDR1 MDHEN and CDR2 SYDVKM. With 4 bases removed from V and 4 bases from J, the gap between germline ends came to 20 bases. The CDR3 spans 18 residues. The CDR3 DNA sequence: TGTGCCAGCAGTTACGGTGGGACTTTGGGCCTCGGGGCCAACGTCCTGACTTTC. Protein: CASSYGGTLGLGANVLTF.

The rearrangement uses TRBV5-1 and TRBJ1-4; tentative D call: TRBD1 (5 bases). V gave up 4 bases and J gave up 2 bases, with 12 bases separating them. CDR3 length equals 15 residues. The germline gives CDR1 SGHRS, CDR2 YFSETQ. CDR3 sequence reads: CASSALGTTNEKLFF. CDR3 nucleotides: TGCGCCAGCAGCGCCCTGGGGACTACTAATGAAAAACTGTTTTTT. The variable domain in full, with the rest retrieved from reference TRBV5-1 and TRBJ1-4, is KAGVTQTPRYLIKTRGQQVTLSCSPISGHRSVSWYQQTPGQGLQFLFEYFSETQRNKGNFPGRFSGRQFSNSRSEMNVSTLELGDSALYLCASSALGTTNEKLFFGSGTQLSVL.

The gene calls are TRBV7-9 and TRBJ2-5, with D perhaps matching TRBD1 (6 bases). Germline V gene data show CDR1 as SEHNR and CDR2 as FQNEAQ (reference sequence). The CDR3 runs 14 residues. V was pared by 5 bases and J by 1 base, with 11 bases between. CDR3 sequence: CASSVGQLQETQYF. The DNA of the CDR3 is TGTGCCAGCAGCGTTGGACAGCTCCAAGAGACCCAGTACTTC.